This TCR beta chain was identified in a study of regulatory T cells in long-lasting Graves disease. Construction of TCR beta libraries relied on iRepertoire HTBI primers and on Arm-PCR targeting CDR3 regions. Each CDR3 protein is one row after TCRdb ran MiXCR on the multiplex PCR reads. The sample lists 410,000 or so distinct CDR3 sequences, 15% occurring once. Time point described: newly diagnosed GD, antithyroid drugs for less than 3 months. Making the TCR library involved RNA that had been extracted from PBMCs. In this cohort, patients came from an endocrinology department located in Xi'an, China. The data also belong to a second study, concerning T cells in Graves' hyperthyroidism and ophthalmopathy. Turning to that study: Patients aged 18 to 65 with hyperthyroidism were newly diagnosed, with duration under 2 months.

The TCR was taken from a young woman with Graves disease. Sample: peripheral blood mononuclear cells (PBMCs), taken at new diagnosis, from a patient treated with antithyroid drugs.

Here the CDR3 reads CASTPRGGESQETQYF. The CDR3 nucleotides read TGCGCCAGCACACCCCGAGGGGGGGAGTCCCAAGAGACCCAGTACTTC. The V and J genes are TRBV5-1 and TRBJ2-5, with D perhaps TRBD2 (7 bases). V was clipped by 6 bases and J by 1 base, with 19 bases between them. CDR3 length: 16 amino acids. The germline V gene encodes CDR1 SGHRS and CDR2 YFSETQ.